Here is one T cell receptor beta chain with its context. Produced via immunoSEQ multiplex PCR; TCRdb's table is partial and in-frame only. The table records about 63,000 clones, around 83% of them present only once. These data come from a study of a mutant IDH1 vaccine in newly diagnosed glioma. Overall study context: Those enrolled had earlier been treated with radiotherapy, temozolomide, or both, mostly both.

The time point: baseline, week 1 (first vaccination visit). The sample's treatment: pre-vaccination baseline after standard-of-care therapy. Donor diagnoses consisted of new WHO grade 3 or 4 IDH1-mutant, ATRX-lost astrocytomas. This CDR3 comprises 14 residues. V was trimmed by 1 base and J by 2 bases, leaving 8 bases between them. The germline gives CDR1 SGHTA, CDR2 FQGNSA. The TCR comes from a woman aged 18-30 years with glioma. Some clones in this sample may be carry-over from other donors' samples. This specimen consisted of peripheral blood mononuclear cells (PBMCs), obtained from a glioma patient treated with radiotherapy, temozolomide or both. This chain joins TRBV7-2 and TRBJ1-1, with a tentative D call TRBD1 (5 bases). This CDR3 reads CASSLVGVNTEAFF. The CDR3 bases are TGTGCCAGCAGCTTAGTGGGGGTAAACACTGAAGCTTTCTTT.